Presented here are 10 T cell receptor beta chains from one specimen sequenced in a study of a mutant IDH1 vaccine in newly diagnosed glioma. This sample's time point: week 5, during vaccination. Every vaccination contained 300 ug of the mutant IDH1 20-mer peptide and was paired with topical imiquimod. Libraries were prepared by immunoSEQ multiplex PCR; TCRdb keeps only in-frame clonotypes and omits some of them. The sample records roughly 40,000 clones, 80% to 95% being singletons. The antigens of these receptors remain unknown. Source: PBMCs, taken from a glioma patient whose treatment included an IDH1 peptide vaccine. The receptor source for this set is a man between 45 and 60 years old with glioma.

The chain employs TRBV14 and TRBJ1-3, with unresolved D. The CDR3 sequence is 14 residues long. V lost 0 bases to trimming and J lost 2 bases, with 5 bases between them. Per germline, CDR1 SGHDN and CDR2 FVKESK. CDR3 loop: CASSQETTGNTIYF. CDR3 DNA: TGTGCCAGCAGCCAAGAAACGACTGGAAACACCATATATTTT.

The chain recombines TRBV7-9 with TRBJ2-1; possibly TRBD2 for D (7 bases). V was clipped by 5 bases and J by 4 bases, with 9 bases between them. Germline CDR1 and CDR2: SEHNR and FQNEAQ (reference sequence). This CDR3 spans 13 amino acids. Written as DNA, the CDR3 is TGTGCCAGCAGCGGGGGGGCATACAATGAGCAGTTCTTC. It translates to CASSGGAYNEQFF.

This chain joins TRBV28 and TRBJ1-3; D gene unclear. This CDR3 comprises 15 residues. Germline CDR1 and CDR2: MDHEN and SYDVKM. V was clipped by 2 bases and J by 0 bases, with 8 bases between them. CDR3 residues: CASSLTTNSGNTIYF. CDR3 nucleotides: TGTGCCAGCAGTTTAACAACCAACTCTGGAAACACCATATATTTT.

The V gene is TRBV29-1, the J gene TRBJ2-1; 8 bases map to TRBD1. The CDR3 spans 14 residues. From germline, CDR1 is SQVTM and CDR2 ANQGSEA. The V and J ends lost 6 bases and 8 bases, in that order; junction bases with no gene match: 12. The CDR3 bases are TGCAGCGTCGTTGGACAGGGCGTGTTGGATGAGCAGTTCTTC. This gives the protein CSVVGQGVLDEQFF.

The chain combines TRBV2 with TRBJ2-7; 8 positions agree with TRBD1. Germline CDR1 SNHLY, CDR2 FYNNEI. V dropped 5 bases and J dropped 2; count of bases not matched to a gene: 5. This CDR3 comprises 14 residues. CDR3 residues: CASSPDRATYEQYF. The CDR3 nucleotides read TGTGCCAGCAGTCCGGACAGGGCGACCTACGAGCAGTACTTC.

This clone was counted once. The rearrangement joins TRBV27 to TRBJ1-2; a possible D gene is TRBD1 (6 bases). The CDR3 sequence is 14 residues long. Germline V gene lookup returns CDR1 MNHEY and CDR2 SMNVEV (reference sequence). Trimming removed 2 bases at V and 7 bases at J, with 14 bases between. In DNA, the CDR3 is TGTGCCAGCAGTTTAGGAGGAGGGGGGTTTGGCTACACCTTC. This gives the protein CASSLGGGGFGYTF.

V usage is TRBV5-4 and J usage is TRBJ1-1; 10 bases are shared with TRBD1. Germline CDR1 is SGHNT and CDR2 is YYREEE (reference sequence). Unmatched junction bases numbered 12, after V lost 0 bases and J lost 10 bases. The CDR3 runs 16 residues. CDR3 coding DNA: TGTGCCAGCAGCTTGGATCCGGGACAGGGGCCTCTAGGAGCTTTCTTT. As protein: CASSLDPGQGPLGAFF.

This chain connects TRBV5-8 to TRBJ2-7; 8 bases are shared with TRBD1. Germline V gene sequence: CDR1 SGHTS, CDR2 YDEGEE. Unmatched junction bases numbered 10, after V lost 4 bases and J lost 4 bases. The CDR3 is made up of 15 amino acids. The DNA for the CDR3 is TGTGCCAGCAGCCTACGACAGGGGATTAGATACGAGCAGTACTTC. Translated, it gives CASSLRQGIRYEQYF.

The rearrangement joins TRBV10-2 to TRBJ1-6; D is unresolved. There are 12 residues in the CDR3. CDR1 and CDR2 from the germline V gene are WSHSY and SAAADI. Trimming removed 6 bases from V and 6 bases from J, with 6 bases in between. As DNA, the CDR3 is TGCGCCAGCAGCGGGTCTAATTCACCCCTCCACTTT. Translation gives CASSGSNSPLHF.

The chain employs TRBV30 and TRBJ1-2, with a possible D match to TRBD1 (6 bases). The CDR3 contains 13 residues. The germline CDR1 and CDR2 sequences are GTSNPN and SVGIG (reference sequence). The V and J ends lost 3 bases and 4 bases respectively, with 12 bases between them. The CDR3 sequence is CAWSTGSSYGYTF. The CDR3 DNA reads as TGTGCCTGGAGCACAGGGAGTAGCTATGGCTACACCTTC.